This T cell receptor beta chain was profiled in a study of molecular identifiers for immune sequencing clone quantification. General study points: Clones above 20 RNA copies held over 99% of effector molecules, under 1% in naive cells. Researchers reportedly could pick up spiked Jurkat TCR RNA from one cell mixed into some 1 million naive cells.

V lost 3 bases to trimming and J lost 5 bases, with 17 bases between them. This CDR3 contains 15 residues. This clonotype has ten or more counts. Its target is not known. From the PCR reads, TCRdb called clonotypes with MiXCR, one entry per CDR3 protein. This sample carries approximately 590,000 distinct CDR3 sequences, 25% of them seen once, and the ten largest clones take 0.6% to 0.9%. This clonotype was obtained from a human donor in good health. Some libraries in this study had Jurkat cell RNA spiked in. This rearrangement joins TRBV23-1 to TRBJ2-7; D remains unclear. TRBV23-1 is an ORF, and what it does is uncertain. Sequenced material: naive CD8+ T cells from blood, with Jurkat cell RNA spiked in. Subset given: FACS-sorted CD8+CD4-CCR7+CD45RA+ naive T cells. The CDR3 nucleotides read TGCGCCAGCAGTCACAGTGGGCCCCGCCGACACGAGCAGTACTTC. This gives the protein CASSHSGPRRHEQYF.